The source of this T cell receptor (beta chain) is a study of blood T cell repertoires in COVID-19 (dated by TCRdb to 2020 to 2021). Looking at the study overall: Collaborator samples came from the United States, Italy and Spain and covered acute and convalescent phases of COVID-19. The material from the prospective study consisted of cDNA or gDNA derived from T cells, B-cell-depleted T cells, or PBMCs. Subjects who had been exposed to COVID-19, were actively infected with it, or had recovered from it provided the deeply sampled blood TCRbeta repertoires that made up the dataset. The repertoires were made available in a free public database intended to serve as a resource for research on the immune response to SARS-CoV-2. Samples were obtained from the ongoing ImmuneRACE study (first 160 participants) and from over 1,000 subjects provided by 6 global collaborators. Nearly every sample came with metadata listing a de-identified subject ID, COVID-19 status, age in years and sex. HLA class I and class II types, where available, came from metadata supplied by the sample provider rather than from assay-based typing. Beyond this particular receptor, the publication reports: The quantity of clinical and demographic metadata differed by source and by participant and was supplied without curation.

The CDR3 holds 15 amino acids from the cysteine to the phenylalanine. The entry retains the CDR3 DNA only, 45 bases that are in frame from base 1. The germline V gene supplies CDR1 MNHEY and CDR2 SVGAGI. V has 5 bases trimmed and J has 3 bases trimmed; junction bases matching no gene number 6. At one collaborating source in Seattle, patients were enrolled during active infection and were followed longitudinally through the course of disease. Each collaborating institution followed its own protocols to collect whole blood in K2EDTA tubes. Collaborator samples were shipped for TCRbeta analysis as frozen whole blood, isolated PBMCs, or DNA extracted from either sample type. TCRbeta CDR3 regions were amplified from genomic DNA using the immunoSEQ Assay, a bias-controlled multiplex PCR. The authors' pipeline ran thus. The number of nucleated cells in each sample was estimated by amplification of reference gene primers within the assay. To quantify the absolute abundance of each unique TCRbeta CDR3 rearrangement, sequence reads were collapsed and filtered. For each sample, productive Simpson clonality was calculated as the square root of Simpson's diversity index over productive rearrangements. This is the immuneACCESS table as TCRdb keeps it, with only in-frame sequences that have V and J called. A part of the clones is gone; compared with another copy, unresolved V genes explain less than half, and the rest is unexplained. V and J calls and clone size are those listed in that table; D and trimming were worked out from the DNA. In all, the sample holds 200,000 to 300,000 clones, and around 90% of those were seen once. Of the sample, more than 0.8% falls within the top ten clones.

Only one count was recorded for this clone. Its antigen specificity is not known. No base quality values were provided; no much bigger clone lies one nucleotide off. The rearrangement joined TRBV6-5 to TRBJ1-5; the central 8 bases match TRBD1. The source of this sequence is a man aged 25-40 years with COVID-19, enrolled during active disease. The sample taken for sequencing was peripheral blood. The CDR3 here reads CASSRRTGNNQPQHF. In nucleotide form, the sequence is TGTGCCAGCAGTAGACGGACAGGGAACAATCAGCCCCAGCATTTT.